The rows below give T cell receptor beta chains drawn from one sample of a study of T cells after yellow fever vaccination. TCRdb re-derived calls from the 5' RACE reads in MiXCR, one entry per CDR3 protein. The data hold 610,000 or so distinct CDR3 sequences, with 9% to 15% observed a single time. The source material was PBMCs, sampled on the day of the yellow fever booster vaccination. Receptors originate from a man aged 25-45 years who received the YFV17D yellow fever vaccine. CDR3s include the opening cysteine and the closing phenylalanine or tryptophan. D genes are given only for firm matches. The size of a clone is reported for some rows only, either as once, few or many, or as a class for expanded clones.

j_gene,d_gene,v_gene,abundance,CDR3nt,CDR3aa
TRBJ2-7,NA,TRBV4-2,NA,TGTGCCAGCAGCCAGCCACCAACTAGGCCCGTCTACGAGCAGTACTTC,CASSQPPTRPVYEQYF
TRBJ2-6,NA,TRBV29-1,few,TGCAGCGTTGAGGGGTCTTCTGGGGCCAACGTCCTGACTTTC,CSVEGSSGANVLTF
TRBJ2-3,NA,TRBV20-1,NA,TGCAGTGCTAGTGCCGGGGCCGGGGTTACGCAGTATTTT,CSASAGAGVTQYF
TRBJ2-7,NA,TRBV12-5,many,TGTGCTAGATTACCTGGACTGGACTACGAGCAGTACTTC,CARLPGLDYEQYF
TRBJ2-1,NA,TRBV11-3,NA,TGTGCCAGCAGCACCGGGGCCAACAATGAGCAGTTCTTC,CASSTGANNEQFF
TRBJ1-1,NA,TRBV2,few,TGTGCCAGCAGGCTGAGAGAAGCTTTCTTT,CASRLREAFF
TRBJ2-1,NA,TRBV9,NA,TGTGCCAGCAGCGTAGAACGCGGGGATCGGGGTGAGCAGTTCTTC,CASSVERGDRGEQFF
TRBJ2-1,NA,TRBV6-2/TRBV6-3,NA,TGTGCCAGCACTTTAGCGCCGACCTACAATGAGCAGTTCTTC,CASTLAPTYNEQFF
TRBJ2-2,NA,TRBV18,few,TGTGCCAGCTCACCAAGGACAGAGAACACCGGGGAGCTGTTTTTT,CASSPRTENTGELFF
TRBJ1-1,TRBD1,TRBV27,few,TGTGCCAGCAGTTTATCCCCAGGGGGCGGCACTGAAGCTTTCTTT,CASSLSPGGGTEAFF
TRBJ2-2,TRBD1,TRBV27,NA,TGTGCCAGCAGTCGCCGCTCCGGGACAGGGGTGACCGGGGAGCTGTTTTTT,CASSRRSGTGVTGELFF
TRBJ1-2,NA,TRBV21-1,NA,TGTGCCAGCAGCCGAACCCAGACCTTCCAAGAAGGTTACTATGGCTACACCTTC,CASSRTQTFQEGYYGYTF
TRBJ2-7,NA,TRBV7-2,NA,TGTGCCAGCAGCTCCCGAGACAGCAAAAACTACGAGCAGTACTTC,CASSSRDSKNYEQYF
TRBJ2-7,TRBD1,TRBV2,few,TGTGCCAGCAGTCGGACAGGGAGAGCCTACGAGCAGTACTTC,CASSRTGRAYEQYF
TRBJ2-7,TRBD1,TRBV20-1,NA,TGCAGTGCTAGAAAGACAGGGGATTCCCACGAGCAGTACTTC,CSARKTGDSHEQYF
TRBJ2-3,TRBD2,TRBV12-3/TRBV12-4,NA,TGTGCCAGCAGTTTCTGGGGGGGGGGGGCAGATACGCAGTATTTT,CASSFWGGGADTQYF
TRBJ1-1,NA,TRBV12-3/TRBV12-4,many,TGTGCCAGCAGGGACGCTGGACCGAACACTGAAGCTTTCTTT,CASRDAGPNTEAFF
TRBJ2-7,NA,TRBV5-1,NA,TGCGCCAGCAGCTTGGTTGGCTCTAGGTCGTCCTCCTACGAGCAGTACTTC,CASSLVGSRSSSYEQYF
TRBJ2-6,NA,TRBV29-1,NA,TGCAGCCCTAACGTGGGCTCTGGGGCCAACGTCCTGACTTTC,CSPNVGSGANVLTF
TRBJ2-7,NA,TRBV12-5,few,TGTGCTACTACTCGGGACAACGAGCAGTACTTC,CATTRDNEQYF
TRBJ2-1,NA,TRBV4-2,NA,TGTGCCAGCAGCCACAGGACACTGTACAATGAGCAGTTCTTC,CASSHRTLYNEQFF
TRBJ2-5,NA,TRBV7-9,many,TGTGCCAGCAGCTTACCCCCGGTTTGGGGGGAGACCCAGTACTTC,CASSLPPVWGETQYF
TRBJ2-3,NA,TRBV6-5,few,TGTGCCAGCAGTTACGACTTCACAGATACGCAGTATTTT,CASSYDFTDTQYF
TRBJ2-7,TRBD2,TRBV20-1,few,TGCAGTGCTGGGGGAACTAGCGGAGATTCCTACGAGCAGTACTTC,CSAGGTSGDSYEQYF
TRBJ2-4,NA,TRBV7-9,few,TGTGCCAGCAGCTTAGGGAGGGGAGTAGCCAAAAACATTCAGTACTTC,CASSLGRGVAKNIQYF
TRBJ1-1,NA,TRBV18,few,TGTGCCAGCTCACCGGGGGGGCAGAGCACTGAAGCTTTCTTT,CASSPGGQSTEAFF
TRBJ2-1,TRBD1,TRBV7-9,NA,TGTGCCAGCAGCTTGGACAGGTCGTGGGTCGATGAGCTGTTCTTC,CASSLDRSWVDELFF
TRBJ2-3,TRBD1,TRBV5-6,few,TGTGCCAGCAGCTTGGAAGGGACAGGGACCGATACGCAGTATTTT,CASSLEGTGTDTQYF
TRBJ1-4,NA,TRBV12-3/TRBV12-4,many,TGTGCCAGCAGTTTCCGGCCAGAGAATGAAAAACTGTTTTTT,CASSFRPENEKLFF
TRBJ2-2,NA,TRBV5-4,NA,TGTGCCAGCAGCGCTGGACAGTTCGCGAACACCGGGGAGCTGTTTTTT,CASSAGQFANTGELFF
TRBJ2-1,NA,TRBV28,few,TGTGCCAGCAGTTTCCCCCAGGGTGAGCAGTTCTTC,CASSFPQGEQFF
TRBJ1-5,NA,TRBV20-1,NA,TGCAGTGCTAGAGACCCGAGGGAGGGCAATCAGCCCCAGCATTTT,CSARDPREGNQPQHF
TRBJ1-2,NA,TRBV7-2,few,TGTGCCAGCAGTTCTCGTAATTCAGTCTATGGCTACACCTTC,CASSSRNSVYGYTF
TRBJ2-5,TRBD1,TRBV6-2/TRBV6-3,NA,TGTGCCAGCAGTAGCCGGGACAGCAACCAAGAGACCCAGTACTTC,CASSSRDSNQETQYF
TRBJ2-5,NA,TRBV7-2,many,TGTGCCAGCAGCTTAGGCGGTTTGGGGGAGACCCAGTACTTC,CASSLGGLGETQYF
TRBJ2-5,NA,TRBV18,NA,TGTGCCAGCTCACCAGGGGTCCCGCAAGAGACCCAGTACTTC,CASSPGVPQETQYF
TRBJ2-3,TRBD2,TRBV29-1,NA,TGCAGCGTTGAGGTGGTTCGAGCGGGAACGGATACGCAGTATTTT,CSVEVVRAGTDTQYF
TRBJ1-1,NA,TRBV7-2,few,TGTGCCAGCAGCCGTGAACGGGGGGCGGGTACTGAAGCTTTCTTT,CASSRERGAGTEAFF
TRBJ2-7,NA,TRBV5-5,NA,TGTGCCAGCAGCTTGGTTCGGAGCGACTCCTACGAGCAGTACTTC,CASSLVRSDSYEQYF
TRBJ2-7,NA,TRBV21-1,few,TGTGCCAGCACACGGCGGGGGCGGGAGCAGTACTTC,CASTRRGREQYF
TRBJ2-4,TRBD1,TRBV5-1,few,TGCGCCAGCAGCTTGGGGCCCCCGGGACAGGGGAACATTCAGTACTTC,CASSLGPPGQGNIQYF
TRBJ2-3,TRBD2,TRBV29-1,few,TGCAGCGTTGAAGATCGGGGGGGGACTGGGTCCACAGATACGCAGTATTTT,CSVEDRGGTGSTDTQYF
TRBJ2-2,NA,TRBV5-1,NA,TGCGCCAGCAGCTTCCAGGGTGCCACCGGGGAGCTGTTTTTT,CASSFQGATGELFF
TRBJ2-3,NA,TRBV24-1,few,TGTGCCACCAGTGATTCGGTGTCAGATACGCAGTATTTT,CATSDSVSDTQYF
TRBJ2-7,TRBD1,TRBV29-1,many,TGCAGCGTGGGGGACAGGTGGGGCTACGAGCAGTACTTC,CSVGDRWGYEQYF
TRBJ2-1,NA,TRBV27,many,TGTGCCAGCAGTCCTAATACCTGGGCGGAGCAGTTCTTC,CASSPNTWAEQFF
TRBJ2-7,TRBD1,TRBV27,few,TGTGCCAGCAGTTTATCGCGGACAGGGGCCTACGAGCAGTACTTC,CASSLSRTGAYEQYF
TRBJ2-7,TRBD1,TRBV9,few,TGTGCCAGCAGCGAGACAGGGGCGGGCTACGAGCAGTACTTC,CASSETGAGYEQYF
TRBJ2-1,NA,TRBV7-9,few,TGTGCCAGCAGCCCGCGGGACCCCGGACCTAATGAGCAGTTCTTC,CASSPRDPGPNEQFF
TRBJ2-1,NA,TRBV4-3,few,TGCGCCAGCAGCCAAGTTAGGTTTGGGGGTCGGGATGAGCAGTTCTTC,CASSQVRFGGRDEQFF
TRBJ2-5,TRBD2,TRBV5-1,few,TGCGCCAGCAAGTGGGCGGGAGAGGCGGAGACCCAGTACTTC,CASKWAGEAETQYF
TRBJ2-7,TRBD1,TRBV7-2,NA,TGTGCCAGCAGCATAAGGACAGGGTCGCCCTACGAGCAGTACTTC,CASSIRTGSPYEQYF
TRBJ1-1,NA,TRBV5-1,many,TGCGCCAGCAGTAAAGGGATAATGAACACTGAAGCTTTCTTT,CASSKGIMNTEAFF
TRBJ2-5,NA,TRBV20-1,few,TGCAGTGCCACCGCAACAGGGAAAGAGACCCAGTACTTC,CSATATGKETQYF
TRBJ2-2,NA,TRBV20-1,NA,TGCAGTGCTAGGTCTGGAAAGGGGCCCGGGGAGCTGTTTTTT,CSARSGKGPGELFF
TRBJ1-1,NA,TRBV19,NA,TGTGCCAGTAGTGTTGGACGGGGCACTGAAGCTTTCTTT,CASSVGRGTEAFF
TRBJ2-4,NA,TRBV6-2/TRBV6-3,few,TGTGCCAGCAGTAGCTCGGGCGTAGCCAAAAACATTCAGTACTTC,CASSSSGVAKNIQYF
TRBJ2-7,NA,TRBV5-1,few,TGCGCCAGCAGCTTGCCCCCCTCGGGACCCCCCTACGAGCAGTACTTC,CASSLPPSGPPYEQYF
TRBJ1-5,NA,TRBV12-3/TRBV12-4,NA,TGTGCCAGCAGCCGAGCTGGATTTAGCAATCAGCCCCAGCATTTT,CASSRAGFSNQPQHF